The 2 T cell receptor beta chains presented below share a single source sample, sequenced in a study of early T cells in non-severe SARS-CoV-2 infection. MiXCR, applied by TCRdb to the 5' RACE reads, yields one record per CDR3 protein. Of more than 20,000 distinct CDR3 sequences in the sample, approximately 4% were seen once. Source material: whole blood. All receptors come from an adult who was a healthcare worker with PCR-confirmed SARS-CoV-2 infection or an uninfected control (not recorded which).

Many counts were recorded for this clonotype. The chain is built from TRBV5-1 and TRBJ2-2; possibly TRBD2 for D (6 bases). Deletions cut 4 bases from V and 8 bases from J, with 21 bases between. Germline assignment: CDR1 SGHRS and CDR2 YFSETQ. This CDR3 has 16 residues. The CDR3 loop reads CASSRRGTMEKGELFF. The CDR3 nucleotides are TGCGCCAGCAGCCGACGCGGGACGATGGAGAAGGGGGAGCTGTTTTTT.

At least ten counts were recorded for this clonotype. The CDR3 nucleotides read TGTGCCAGCAGCTTATTGACAGGGGAAGGAGTTGGCTACACCTTC. Protein: CASSLLTGEGVGYTF. This chain joins TRBV11-1 and TRBJ1-2, with TRBD1 matching over 8 bases. With 2 bases clipped from V and 7 bases from J, the junction kept 9 bases outside the gene matches. CDR3 length: 15 residues. Germline CDR1 is SGHAT and CDR2 is FQDESV (reference sequence).